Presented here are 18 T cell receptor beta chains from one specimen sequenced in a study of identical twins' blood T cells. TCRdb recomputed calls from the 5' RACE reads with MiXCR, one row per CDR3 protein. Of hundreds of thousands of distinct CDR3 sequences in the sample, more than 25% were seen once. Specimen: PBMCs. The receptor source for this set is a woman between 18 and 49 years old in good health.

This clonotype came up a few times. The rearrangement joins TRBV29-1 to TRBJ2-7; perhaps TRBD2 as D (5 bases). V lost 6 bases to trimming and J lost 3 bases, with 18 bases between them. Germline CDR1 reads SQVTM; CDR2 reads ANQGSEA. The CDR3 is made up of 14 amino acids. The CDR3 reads CSVVDRDGGYEQYF. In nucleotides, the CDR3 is TGCAGCGTAGTTGATAGAGACGGAGGCTACGAGCAGTACTTC.

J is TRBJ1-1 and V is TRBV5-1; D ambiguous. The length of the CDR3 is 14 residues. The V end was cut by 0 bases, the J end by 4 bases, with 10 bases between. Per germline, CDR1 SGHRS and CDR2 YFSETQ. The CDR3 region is CASSLAYTATEAFF. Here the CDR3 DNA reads TGCGCCAGCAGCTTGGCCTATACAGCCACTGAAGCTTTCTTT. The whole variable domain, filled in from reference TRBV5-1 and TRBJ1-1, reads KAGVTQTPRYLIKTRGQQVTLSCSPISGHRSVSWYQQTPGQGLQFLFEYFSETQRNKGNFPGRFSGRQFSNSRSEMNVSTLELGDSALYLCASSLAYTATEAFFGQGTRLTVV.

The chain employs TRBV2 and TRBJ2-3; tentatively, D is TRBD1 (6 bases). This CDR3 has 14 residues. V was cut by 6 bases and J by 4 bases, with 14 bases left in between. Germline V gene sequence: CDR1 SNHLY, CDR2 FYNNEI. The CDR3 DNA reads TGTGCCAGCAGGGTGACAGGAGGTGCAGATACGCAGTATTTT. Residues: CASRVTGGADTQYF.

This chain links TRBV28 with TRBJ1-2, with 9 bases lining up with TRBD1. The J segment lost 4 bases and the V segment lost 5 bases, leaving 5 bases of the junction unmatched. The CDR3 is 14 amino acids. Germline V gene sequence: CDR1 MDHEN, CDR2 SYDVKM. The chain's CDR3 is CASSQGQGGYGYTF. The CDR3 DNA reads TGTGCCAGCAGTCAGGGACAGGGTGGCTATGGCTACACCTTC.

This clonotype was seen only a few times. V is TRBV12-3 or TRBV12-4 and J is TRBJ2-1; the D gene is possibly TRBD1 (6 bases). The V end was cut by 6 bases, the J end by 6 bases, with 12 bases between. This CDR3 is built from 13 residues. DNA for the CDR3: TGTGCCAGCAGCCCCACAGGGAGCAATGAGCAGTTCTTC. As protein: CASSPTGSNEQFF.

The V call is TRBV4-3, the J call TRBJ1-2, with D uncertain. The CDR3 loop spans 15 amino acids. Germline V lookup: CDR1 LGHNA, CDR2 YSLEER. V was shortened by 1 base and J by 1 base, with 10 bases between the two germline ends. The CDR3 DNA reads TGCGCCAGCAGCCAAGTACCGGGTAGTAACTATGGCTACACCTTC. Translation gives CASSQVPGSNYGYTF.

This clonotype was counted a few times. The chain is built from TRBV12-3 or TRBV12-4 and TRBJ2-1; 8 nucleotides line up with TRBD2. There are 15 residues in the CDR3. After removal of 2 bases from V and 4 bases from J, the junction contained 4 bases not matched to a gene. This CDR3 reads CASSLLASGYNEQFF. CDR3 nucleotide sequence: TGTGCCAGCAGTTTATTGGCTAGCGGGTACAATGAGCAGTTCTTC.

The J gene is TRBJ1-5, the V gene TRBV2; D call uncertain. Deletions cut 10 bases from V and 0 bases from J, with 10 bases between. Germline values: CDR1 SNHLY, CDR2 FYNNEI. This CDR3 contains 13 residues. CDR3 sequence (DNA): TGTGCCACCGCGGCATATAGCAATCAGCCCCAGCATTTT. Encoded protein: CATAAYSNQPQHF.

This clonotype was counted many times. The CDR3 spells CSVSRPDTEAFF. The CDR3 DNA follows: TGCAGTGTAAGCCGTCCGGACACTGAAGCTTTCTTT. The chain joins TRBV20-1 to TRBJ1-1; D is undetermined. The V gene's germline CDR1 is DFQATT and CDR2 SNEGSKA (reference sequence). V was cut by 7 bases and J by 3 bases, with 12 bases left in between. The CDR3 extends over 12 amino acids.

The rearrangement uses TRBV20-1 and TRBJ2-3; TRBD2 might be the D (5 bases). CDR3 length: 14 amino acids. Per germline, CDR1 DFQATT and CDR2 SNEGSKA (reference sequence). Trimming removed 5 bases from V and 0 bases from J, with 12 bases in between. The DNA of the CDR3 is TGCAGTGCTTACCATAGCGAAAGCACAGATACGCAGTATTTT. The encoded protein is CSAYHSESTDTQYF.

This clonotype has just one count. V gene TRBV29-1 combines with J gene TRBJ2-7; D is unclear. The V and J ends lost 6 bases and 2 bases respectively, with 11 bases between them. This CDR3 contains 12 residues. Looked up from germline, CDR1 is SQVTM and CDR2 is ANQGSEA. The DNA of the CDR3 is TGCAGCGTGCGGACGGCGACCTACGAGCAGTACTTC. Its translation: CSVRTATYEQYF.

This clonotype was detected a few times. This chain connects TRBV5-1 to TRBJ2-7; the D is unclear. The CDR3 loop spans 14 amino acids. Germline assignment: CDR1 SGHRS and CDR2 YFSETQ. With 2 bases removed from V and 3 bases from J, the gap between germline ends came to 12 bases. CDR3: CASSFSDGDYEQYF. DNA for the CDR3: TGCGCCAGCAGCTTTTCTGATGGGGACTACGAGCAGTACTTC.

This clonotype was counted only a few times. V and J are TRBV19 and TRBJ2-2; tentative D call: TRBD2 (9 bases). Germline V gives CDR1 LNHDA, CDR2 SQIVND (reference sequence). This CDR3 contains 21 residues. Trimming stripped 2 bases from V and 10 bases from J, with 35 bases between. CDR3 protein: CASSISLWGQVIEREVKELFF. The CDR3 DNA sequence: TGTGCCAGTAGTATATCACTCTGGGGACAGGTAATCGAGCGGGAGGTCAAGGAGCTGTTTTTT.

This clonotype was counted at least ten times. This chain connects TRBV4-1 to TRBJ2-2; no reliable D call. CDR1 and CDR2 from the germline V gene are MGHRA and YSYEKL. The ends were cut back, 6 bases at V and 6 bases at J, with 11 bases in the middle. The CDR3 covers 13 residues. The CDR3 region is CASSHWASGELFF. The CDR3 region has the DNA TGCGCCAGCAGTCATTGGGCTTCCGGGGAGCTGTTTTTT.

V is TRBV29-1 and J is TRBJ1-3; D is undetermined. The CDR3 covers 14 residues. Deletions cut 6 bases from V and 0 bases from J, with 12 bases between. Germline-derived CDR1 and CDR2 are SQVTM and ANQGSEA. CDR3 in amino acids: CSVFDGSSGNTIYF. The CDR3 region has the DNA TGCAGCGTCTTCGACGGGAGCTCTGGAAACACCATATATTTT.

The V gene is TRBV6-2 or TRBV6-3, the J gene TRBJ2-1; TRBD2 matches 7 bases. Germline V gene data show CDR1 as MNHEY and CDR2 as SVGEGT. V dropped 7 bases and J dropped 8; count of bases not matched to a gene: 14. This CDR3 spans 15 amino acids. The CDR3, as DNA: TGTGCCAGCAAAGTACTGTCGACTAGCTTCTATGAGCAGTTCTTC. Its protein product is CASKVLSTSFYEQFF.

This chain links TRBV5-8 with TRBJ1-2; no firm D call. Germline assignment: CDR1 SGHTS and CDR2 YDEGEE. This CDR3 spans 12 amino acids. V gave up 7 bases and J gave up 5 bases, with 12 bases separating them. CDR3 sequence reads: CASGWPGYGYTF. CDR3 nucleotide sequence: TGTGCCAGCGGCTGGCCGGGGTATGGCTACACCTTC. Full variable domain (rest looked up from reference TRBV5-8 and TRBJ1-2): EAGVTQSPTHLIKTRGQQATLRCSPISGHTSVYWYQQALGLGLQFLLWYDEGEERNRGNFPPRFSGRQFPNYSSELNVNALELEDSALYLCASGWPGYGYTFGSGTRLTVV.

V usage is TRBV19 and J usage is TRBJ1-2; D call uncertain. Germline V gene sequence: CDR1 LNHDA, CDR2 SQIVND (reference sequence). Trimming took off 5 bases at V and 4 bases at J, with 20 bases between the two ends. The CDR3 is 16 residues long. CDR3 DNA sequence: TGTGCCAGTAGTGGATCTCCGGGATTCACACTCTATGGCTACACCTTC. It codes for CASSGSPGFTLYGYTF.